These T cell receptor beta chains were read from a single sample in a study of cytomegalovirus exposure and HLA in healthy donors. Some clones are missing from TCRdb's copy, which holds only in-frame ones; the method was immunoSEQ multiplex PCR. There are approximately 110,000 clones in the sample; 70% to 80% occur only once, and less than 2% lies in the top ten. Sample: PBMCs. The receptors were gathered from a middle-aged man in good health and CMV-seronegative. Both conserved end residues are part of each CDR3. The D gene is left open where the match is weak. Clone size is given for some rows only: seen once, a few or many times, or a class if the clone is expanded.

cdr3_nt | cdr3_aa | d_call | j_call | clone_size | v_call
TGTGCCAGTAGTATAGCCCCGTTGTCCGATACGCAGTATTTT | CASSIAPLSDTQYF | NA | TRBJ2-3 | NA | TRBV19
TGTGCCAGCAGCTTGTACACGGTGGAGATGGGTGGCTACACCTTC | CASSLYTVEMGGYTF | NA | TRBJ1-2 | NA | TRBV5-6
TGTGCCAGCTCGCTAGACCGCGGGGGCTACACCTTC | CASSLDRGGYTF | NA | TRBJ1-2 | NA | TRBV18
TGCGCCAGCCGCCTTCAGGGGCTTGGCACAGATACGCAGTATTTT | CASRLQGLGTDTQYF | NA | TRBJ2-3 | few | TRBV5-1
TGTGCCAGCAGCGTTGGGCGGGGGTACAATCAGCCCCAGCATTTT | CASSVGRGYNQPQHF | NA | TRBJ1-5 | NA | TRBV9
TGCGCCAGCAGCTTGGGGACAGGGGGCAATTCACCCCTCCACTTT | CASSLGTGGNSPLHF | TRBD1 | TRBJ1-6 | once | TRBV5-1
TGCGCCAGCAGCCCCTCGACAGGGATTGATGGCTACACCTTC | CASSPSTGIDGYTF | TRBD1 | TRBJ1-2 | NA | TRBV5-1
TGTGCCAGCATTCGGGGACAGGGTTCCTTCTACACCTTC | CASIRGQGSFYTF | TRBD1 | TRBJ1-2 | NA | TRBV28
TGTGCCACCAGCAGCGGAGCGAACACTGAAGCTTTCTTT | CATSSGANTEAFF | NA | TRBJ1-1 | NA | TRBV15
TGTGCCAGCGCCCACCCGGGTGGAACAGATACGCAGTATTTT | CASAHPGGTDTQYF | NA | TRBJ2-3 | few | TRBV27
TGTGCCAGCAGCCAAGCGTGGACAGGGTTGTACACCGGGGAGCTGTTTTTT | CASSQAWTGLYTGELFF | TRBD1 | TRBJ2-2 | once | TRBV7-4
TGTGCCAGCAGCGATTGGACAGGGGGCGTAGAGACCCAGTACTTC | CASSDWTGGVETQYF | TRBD1 | TRBJ2-5 | few | TRBV7-6
TGTGCCAGCAGCATTGGACAGGGGGCGAACTATGGCTACACCTTC | CASSIGQGANYGYTF | TRBD1 | TRBJ1-2 | once | TRBV13
TGTGTCAGAAGCTTGTCGGGACTAGCGGGGGGATCGAACACCGGGGAGCTGTTTTTT | CVRSLSGLAGGSNTGELFF | NA | TRBJ2-2 | NA | TRBV7-5
TGTGCCAGCAGTTCTCGACAGGGGAGGACTAATGAAAAACTGTTTTTT | CASSSRQGRTNEKLFF | TRBD1 | TRBJ1-4 | NA | TRBV2
TGTGCCAGCAGCCCCCGGGAACGGGAGACCCAGTACTTC | CASSPRERETQYF | NA | TRBJ2-5 | NA | TRBV2
TGTGCCAGCAGGAGACTAGCGGACCGCTCCTACGAGCAGTACTTT | CASRRLADRSYEQYF | TRBD2 | TRBJ2-7 | once | TRBV2
TGTGCCAGCAGCTCCGGGACTAGCTTCTCTCAAGAGACCCAGTACTTC | CASSSGTSFSQETQYF | TRBD2 | TRBJ2-5 | NA | TRBV5-5
TGTGCCAGCAGCCCTACGGGAGATAACTATGGCTACACCTTC | CASSPTGDNYGYTF | NA | TRBJ1-2 | NA | TRBV9
TGCGCCAGCAGCGGAGACAGGGGCTGGGGCACTGAAGCTTTCTTT | CASSGDRGWGTEAFF | TRBD1 | TRBJ1-1 | NA | TRBV5-1
TGTGCCAGCAGCTTACGGGACAGGGGGCTATCTGGGGCCAACGTCCTGACTTTC | CASSLRDRGLSGANVLTF | TRBD1 | TRBJ2-6 | NA | TRBV5-8
TGTGCCAGCAGCTCCAAGACAGGGGGCTACAATGAGCAGTTCTTC | CASSSKTGGYNEQFF | TRBD1 | TRBJ2-1 | NA | TRBV7-3
TGTGCCAGCAGCTTAGCTCAGGGAGGTGGCTATGGCTACACCTTC | CASSLAQGGGYGYTF | NA | TRBJ1-2 | NA | TRBV7-8
TGTGCCAGCAGCTTTACAGACAGGAGGAGAAACACCATATATTTT | CASSFTDRRRNTIYF | NA | TRBJ1-3 | NA | TRBV11-2
TGTGCCAGCAGCCCTCTAGGGGCCGGGGAGCTGTTTTTT | CASSPLGAGELFF | NA | TRBJ2-2 | NA | TRBV7-6
TGTGCCAGCAGTATTACAGGGGCGCGCACAGATACGCAGTATTTT | CASSITGARTDTQYF | TRBD1 | TRBJ2-3 | NA | TRBV2
TGCAGCGTTGAAAAACCCGGGACTAGCCCCTACAATGAGCAGTTCTTC | CSVEKPGTSPYNEQFF | TRBD2 | TRBJ2-1 | once | TRBV29-1
TGTGCCTGGAACGGCGACAGGCCCGGGGGGACCATATATTTT | CAWNGDRPGGTIYF | NA | TRBJ1-3 | NA | TRBV30
TGTGCCAGTAGTATTCTTCTAGCGGGGAGAAATACGCAGTATTTT | CASSILLAGRNTQYF | TRBD2 | TRBJ2-3 | NA | TRBV19
TGTGCCAGCAGCTTAACCACCGGGACAGGGGGAACTGAAGCTTTCTTT | CASSLTTGTGGTEAFF | TRBD1 | TRBJ1-1 | NA | TRBV7-3
TGTGCCAGCAGCGCCGGACAGGGGTCGGGGCCCCAGCATTTT | CASSAGQGSGPQHF | TRBD1 | TRBJ1-5 | NA | TRBV9
TGTGCCAGTAGTATAGGTGGCAGGGGCGTTCGGCCCCAGCATTTT | CASSIGGRGVRPQHF | NA | TRBJ1-5 | NA | TRBV19
TGTGCCAGTAGTAGTCGGACAGGAGCCTACGAGCAGTACTTC | CASSSRTGAYEQYF | TRBD1 | TRBJ2-7 | NA | TRBV19
TGTGCCAGCAGTTTCCGCCTTTGGACGGGGGGCCAGGAATTTAAAGACCGGTCCCAGTACTTC | CASSFRLWTGGQEFKDRSQYF | NA | TRBJ2-5 | once | TRBV28
TGTGCCAGCAGCCTCACCGGGCAGTTCTTC | CASSLTGQFF | NA | TRBJ2-1 | NA | TRBV11-2
TGTGCCACCAGCAGGTCAGGGGGCCGTGAGACCCAGTACTTC | CATSRSGGRETQYF | TRBD1 | TRBJ2-5 | NA | TRBV15
TGTGCCAGCAGCCAAGGAGGGCCTAGCGGGGAGTCCTACAATGAGCAGTTCTTC | CASSQGGPSGESYNEQFF | TRBD2 | TRBJ2-1 | NA | TRBV14
TGTGCCAGCCAGCGACCACGCGGCACTAATGAAAAACTGTTTTTT | CASQRPRGTNEKLFF | NA | TRBJ1-4 | NA | TRBV28
TGCAGCGTTGAAGACAGGGGGCGGACAGATACGCAGTATTTT | CSVEDRGRTDTQYF | TRBD1 | TRBJ2-3 | NA | TRBV29-1
TGTGCCAGCAGCCCTAAAGGAGGCTTCTCGAGGCAGTACTTC | CASSPKGGFSRQYF | NA | TRBJ2-7 | NA | TRBV11-2
TGTGCCAGCAGCCCATCACTCGACAGGGGCGGTTTGAGGACCGGGGAGCTGTTTTTT | CASSPSLDRGGLRTGELFF | TRBD1 | TRBJ2-2 | NA | TRBV7-9
TGTGCCAGCAGTTACCTACCCTACAGGGGCACTGAAGCTTTCTTT | CASSYLPYRGTEAFF | TRBD1 | TRBJ1-1 | NA | TRBV6-6
TGTGCCAGCAGTGAATCCCCCGGCTCTGGAAACACCATATATTTT | CASSESPGSGNTIYF | NA | TRBJ1-3 | NA | TRBV6-1